This TCR beta chain was identified during a study of human CD8 memory T cell subsets. Study-wide points: Stem-like memory T cells and precursor exhausted T cells had repertoires that overlapped very little. Diversity in stem-like memory and precursor exhausted T cells was similarly high, unlike effector memory cells.

As for this clonotype: The antigen remains undetermined.

Germline loops: CDR1 SQVTM, CDR2 ANQGSEA. There are 12 residues in the CDR3. UMI-labeled 5' RACE generated the TCR beta libraries. From its re-call of the 5' RACE reads, TCRdb lists each CDR3 protein once, without DNA. The listing contains 5,000 to 7,000 distinct CDR3 sequences. This clonotype was sampled from a human donor in good health. The sequenced material came from CD8+ T cells from PBMCs. The V call is TRBV29-1, the J call TRBJ1-1; as DNA is missing, the TRBD1 call by TCRdb cannot be tested. CDR3: CSALTGITEAFF.